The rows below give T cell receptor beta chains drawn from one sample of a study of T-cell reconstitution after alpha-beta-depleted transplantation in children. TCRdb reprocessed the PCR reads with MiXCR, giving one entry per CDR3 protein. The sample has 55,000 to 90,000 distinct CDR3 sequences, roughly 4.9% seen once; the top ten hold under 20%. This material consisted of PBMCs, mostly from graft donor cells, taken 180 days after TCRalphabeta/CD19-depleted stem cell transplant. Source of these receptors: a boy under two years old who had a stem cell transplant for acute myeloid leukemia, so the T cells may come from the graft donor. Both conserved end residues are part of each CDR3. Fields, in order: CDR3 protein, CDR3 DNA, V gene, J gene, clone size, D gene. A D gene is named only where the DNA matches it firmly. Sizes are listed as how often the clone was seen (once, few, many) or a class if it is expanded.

CDR3 protein: CASGNRRDQEETQYF
CDR3 DNA: TGTGCTAGTGGCAACCGCCGGGACCAGGAGGAGACCCAGTACTTC
V gene: TRBV12-5
J gene: TRBJ2-5
clone size: many
D gene: NA

CDR3 protein: CATLAGRNTGELFF
CDR3 DNA: TGTGCCACTCTGGCGGGGCGGAACACCGGGGAGCTGTTTTTT
V gene: TRBV12-3/TRBV12-4
J gene: TRBJ2-2
clone size: many
D gene: NA

CDR3 protein: CAPLGGGHTDTQYF
CDR3 DNA: TGTGCCCCGCTCGGCGGGGGGCACACAGATACGCAGTATTTT
V gene: TRBV19
J gene: TRBJ2-3
clone size: few
D gene: TRBD2

CDR3 protein: CASSPSSGTVYNEQFF
CDR3 DNA: TGTGCCAGCAGTCCCTCGTCCGGGACAGTGTACAATGAGCAGTTCTTC
V gene: TRBV27
J gene: TRBJ2-1
clone size: many
D gene: TRBD1

CDR3 protein: CASSDLGNEQFF
CDR3 DNA: TGTGCCAGCAGTGATCTAGGCAATGAGCAGTTCTTC
V gene: TRBV2
J gene: TRBJ2-1
clone size: many
D gene: NA

CDR3 protein: CASSPRLDPNTGELFF
CDR3 DNA: TGTGCCAGCAGTCCCCGACTAGATCCGAACACCGGGGAGCTGTTTTTT
V gene: TRBV12-3/TRBV12-4
J gene: TRBJ2-2
clone size: medium-sized
D gene: NA

CDR3 protein: CSARRPGPEAFF
CDR3 DNA: TGCAGTGCTAGACGGCCAGGGCCTGAAGCTTTCTTT
V gene: TRBV20-1
J gene: TRBJ1-1
clone size: many
D gene: NA

CDR3 protein: CASSLVKDANTGELFF
CDR3 DNA: TGTGCCAGCAGCTTAGTCAAAGACGCGAACACCGGGGAGCTGTTTTTT
V gene: TRBV7-2
J gene: TRBJ2-2
clone size: many
D gene: NA

CDR3 protein: CASSRFRAPSYEQYF
CDR3 DNA: TGCGCCAGCAGCCGCTTTAGGGCACCTTCCTACGAGCAGTACTTC
V gene: TRBV4-3
J gene: TRBJ2-7
clone size: many
D gene: NA

CDR3 protein: CATSGLAGGNEQFF
CDR3 DNA: TGTGCCACCAGTGGGCTAGCGGGGGGGAATGAGCAGTTCTTC
V gene: TRBV24-1
J gene: TRBJ2-1
clone size: many
D gene: TRBD2

CDR3 protein: CSAEPISGGAEYYNEQFF
CDR3 DNA: TGCAGTGCGGAACCTATCAGCGGGGGGGCCGAGTACTACAATGAGCAGTTCTTC
V gene: TRBV20-1
J gene: TRBJ2-1
clone size: many
D gene: TRBD2

CDR3 protein: CASSPDPGQGKDTQYF
CDR3 DNA: TGTGCCAGCTCGCCTGATCCGGGACAGGGGAAAGATACGCAGTATTTT
V gene: TRBV18
J gene: TRBJ2-3
clone size: many
D gene: TRBD1

CDR3 protein: CASSQEWQLAGELFF
CDR3 DNA: TGCGCCAGCAGCCAAGAGTGGCAGTTGGCCGGGGAGCTGTTTTTT
V gene: TRBV4-3
J gene: TRBJ2-2
clone size: once
D gene: NA

CDR3 protein: CASSLEVSYEQYF
CDR3 DNA: TGTGCCAGCAGCTTGGAGGTATCCTACGAGCAGTACTTC
V gene: TRBV5-4
J gene: TRBJ2-7
clone size: many
D gene: NA

CDR3 protein: CSARVEHRSTDTQYF
CDR3 DNA: TGCAGTGCTAGAGTGGAACACAGGAGCACAGATACGCAGTATTTT
V gene: TRBV20-1
J gene: TRBJ2-3
clone size: many
D gene: NA

CDR3 protein: CSAGLADGYTF
CDR3 DNA: TGCAGCGCGGGACTCGCTGATGGCTACACCTTC
V gene: TRBV29-1
J gene: TRBJ1-2
clone size: many
D gene: NA